The 27 T cell receptor beta chains presented below share a single source sample, sequenced in a study of blood T cell repertoires in COVID-19 (TCRdb year 2020). The library was produced with the immunoSEQ multiplex PCR assay. TCRdb re-hosts the immuneACCESS table, in-frame sequences only. Its copies lack some clones; in the studies checked, an unresolved V gene accounts for under half of them, and the cause for the rest is not known. In this sample the table shows 200,000 to 250,000 clones, around four fifths of which occur a single time. Approximately 1.8% of the sample is taken by the ten largest. What was sequenced was peripheral blood. The origin of the receptors is a man aged 25-45 years who had recovered from COVID-19.

This clone occurred once. The chain recombines TRBV6-5 with TRBJ1-2; TRBD1 might be the D (6 bases). This CDR3 is built from 12 residues. Trimming left V 6 bases short and J 6 bases short, with 11 bases between. Germline CDR1 MNHEY, CDR2 SVGAGI. The chain's CDR3 is CASRIKGDGYTF. As DNA, the CDR3 is TGTGCCAGCAGGATTAAGGGGGATGGCTACACCTTC.

The V and J genes are TRBV30 and TRBJ1-1; 9 positions agree with TRBD1. The CDR3 totals 14 residues. Germline values: CDR1 GTSNPN, CDR2 SVGIG (reference sequence). The chain's CDR3 is CPRTGETTNTEAFF. The CDR3 nucleotides read TGTCCGAGGACAGGGGAGACAACGAACACTGAAGCTTTCTTT.

This chain links TRBV6-6 with TRBJ1-5, with D maybe TRBD1 (5 bases). V was clipped by 3 bases and J by 6 bases, with 12 bases between them. Germline CDR1 and CDR2: MNHNY and SVGAGI (reference sequence). This CDR3 has 14 residues. The CDR3 bases are TGTGCCAGCAGTTATTCGGGCGGGGCTCAGCCCCAGCATTTT. Protein: CASSYSGGAQPQHF.

V and J are TRBV18 and TRBJ1-6; 8 positions agree with TRBD1. This CDR3 contains 17 residues. Trimming removed 6 bases from V and 7 bases from J; junction bases left unmatched: 14. The germline CDR1 and CDR2 sequences are KGHSH and LQKENI. For the CDR3, the DNA is TGTGCCAGCTCCCGTAGCGCGCAGGGGGCAGGGAATTCACCCCTCCACTTT. Translating it yields CASSRSAQGAGNSPLHF.

This clone showed up just a few times. The V and J genes are TRBV2 and TRBJ1-1; D ambiguous. The germline gives CDR1 SNHLY, CDR2 FYNNEI. Trimming shortened V by 1 base and J by 6 bases, and 15 bases separated the two germline ends. This CDR3 has 15 amino acids. In DNA form, the CDR3 reads TGTGCCAGCAGTGAAGAGTGGGAGCTGAGGGCTGAAGCTTTCTTT. This codes for CASSEEWELRAEAFF.

V usage is TRBV7-3 and J usage is TRBJ2-3; TRBD2 is a possible D gene (5 bases). Trimming took off 8 bases at V and 0 bases at J, with 18 bases between the two ends. CDR1 and CDR2 (germline): SGHTA, FQGTGA. The CDR3 sequence is 16 residues long. The CDR3 sequence: CASSLGAVASTDTQYF. The CDR3 DNA reads as TGTGCCAGCTCGCTGGGAGCGGTCGCCAGCACAGATACGCAGTATTTT. The full variable domain, its missing parts supplied by reference TRBV7-3 and TRBJ2-3, is GAGVSQTPSNKVTEKGKYVELRCDPISGHTALYWYRQSLGQGPEFLIYFQGTGAADDSGLPNDRFFAVRPEGSVSTLKIQRTERGDSAVYLCASSLGAVASTDTQYFGPGTRLTVL.

The chain couples TRBV5-1 to TRBJ2-3; 7 bases are shared with TRBD1. Germline CDR1 and CDR2: SGHRS and YFSETQ. The CDR3 is 16 residues long. V gave up 0 bases and J gave up 2 bases; unmatched junction bases: 6. The CDR3 DNA follows: TGCGCCAGCAGCTTGGCCCGGGACAGAGTCACAGATACGCAGTATTTT. It encodes CASSLARDRVTDTQYF.

The V gene is TRBV9, the J gene TRBJ2-2, with unresolved D. The CDR3 totals 14 residues. V gave up 1 base and J gave up 2 bases, with 6 bases separating them. The germline gives CDR1 SGDLS, CDR2 YYNGEE. This CDR3 is CASSVSRNTGELFF. CDR3 coding DNA: TGTGCCAGCAGCGTATCCAGAAACACCGGGGAGCTGTTTTTT. Using reference TRBV9 and TRBJ2-2 for the parts outside the CDR3, the full variable domain is DSGVTQTPKHLITATGQRVTLRCSPRSGDLSVYWYQQSLDQGLQFLIQYYNGEERAKGNILERFSAQQFPDLHSELNLSSLELGDSALYFCASSVSRNTGELFFGEGSRLTVL.

The CDR3 spells CASSLGSTNTEAFF. Here the CDR3 DNA reads TGCGCCAGCAGCTTGGGTAGTACGAACACTGAAGCTTTCTTT. V and J are TRBV5-1 and TRBJ1-1; D unclear. Germline CDR1 and CDR2: SGHRS and YFSETQ. The CDR3 spans 14 residues. The germline V and J ends were trimmed by 0 bases and 1 base, with 7 bases remaining between them.

The chain carries TRBV28 and TRBJ1-5; 7 nucleotides match TRBD1. Losses at the gene ends were 2 bases for V and 3 bases for J; bases not matched to a gene: 4. Germline V gene lookup returns CDR1 MDHEN and CDR2 SYDVKM. The CDR3 has 15 amino acids. Here the CDR3 reads CASSLGGQLNQPQHF. The CDR3 region has the DNA TGTGCCAGCAGTTTAGGGGGACAGCTCAATCAGCCCCAGCATTTT. Together with reference TRBV28 and TRBJ1-5, the CDR3 gives the full variable domain: DVKVTQSSRYLVKRTGEKVFLECVQDMDHENMFWYRQDPGLGLRLIYFSYDVKMKEKGDIPEGYSVSREKKERFSLILESASTNQTSMYLCASSLGGQLNQPQHFGDGTRLSIL.

The chain employs TRBV4-1 and TRBJ1-1; 7 bases match TRBD1. V dropped 3 bases and J dropped 4; count of bases not matched to a gene: 8. CDR3 size: 15 residues. Germline CDR1 MGHRA, CDR2 YSYEKL. The CDR3 loop is CASSQNGQGGTEAFF. CDR3 in DNA: TGCGCCAGCAGCCAGAACGGTCAGGGGGGCACTGAAGCTTTCTTT.

The V gene is TRBV5-1, the J gene TRBJ1-4, with D unclear. The CDR3 runs 14 residues. Germline values: CDR1 SGHRS, CDR2 YFSETQ. The germline V and J ends were trimmed by 4 bases and 4 bases, with 11 bases remaining between them. The CDR3 DNA follows: TGCGCCAGCAGCCCAGGCAGCATTAATGAAAAACTGTTTTTT. Amino acids: CASSPGSINEKLFF.

The chain links TRBV19 to TRBJ2-3; a weak D match, TRBD2 (5 bases). Trimming cost V 5 bases and J 3 bases, with 24 bases left between them. The length of the CDR3 is 18 residues. CDR1 and CDR2 (germline): LNHDA, SQIVND (reference sequence). This CDR3 is CASSPWRTNRRPTDTQYF. CDR3 nucleotide sequence: TGTGCCAGTAGTCCCTGGAGGACCAACCGGAGACCGACAGATACGCAGTATTTT.

V is TRBV7-9 and J is TRBJ2-7, with D possibly being TRBD1 (5 bases). The V and J ends lost 3 bases and 5 bases respectively, with 11 bases between them. This CDR3 is built from 13 residues. From germline, CDR1 is SEHNR and CDR2 FQNEAQ (reference sequence). The DNA of the CDR3 is TGTGCCAGCAGCTTCCTGAGCAGGGACGAGCAGTACTTC. Protein: CASSFLSRDEQYF.

The chain employs TRBV28 and TRBJ1-1; the D gene is possibly TRBD1 (6 bases). This CDR3 spans 11 amino acids. Trimming took off 6 bases at V and 11 bases at J, with 13 bases between the two ends. Germline V gene lookup returns CDR1 MDHEN and CDR2 SYDVKM. The CDR3 spells CASRGGARAFF. In DNA, the CDR3 is TGTGCCAGCAGGGGGGGGGCTAGGGCTTTCTTT.

This chain connects TRBV13 to TRBJ1-4, with TRBD1 matching 10 bases. Looked up from germline, CDR1 is PRHDT and CDR2 is FYEKMQ (reference sequence). V shed 3 bases, J shed 1 base, and the junction held 2 bases outside the gene matches. This CDR3 is built from 16 residues. This CDR3 is CASSLGDRGTNEKLFF. CDR3 DNA: TGTGCCAGCAGCTTGGGGGACAGGGGAACTAATGAAAAACTGTTTTTT.

The V and J genes are TRBV2 and TRBJ2-5; possibly TRBD2 for D (7 bases). Per germline, CDR1 SNHLY and CDR2 FYNNEI. The V end was cut by 5 bases, the J end by 5 bases, with 15 bases between. The CDR3 has 14 amino acids. In nucleotides, the CDR3 is TGTGCCAGCAGTTCGTGGGGGGGCTCGGAGACCCAGTACTTC. Protein product: CASSSWGGSETQYF.

The chain links TRBV7-6 to TRBJ2-1; 9 nucleotides match TRBD2. This CDR3 has 18 residues. V shed 1 base and J 0 bases; nucleotides not matched to a gene: 7. CDR1 and CDR2 from the germline V gene are SGHVS and FNYEAQ. Here the CDR3 DNA reads TGTGCCAGCAGCTTAGTAGCGGGGGCCCGGAGCTCCTACAATGAGCAGTTCTTC. This sequence encodes CASSLVAGARSSYNEQFF.

The rearrangement uses TRBV7-9 and TRBJ2-7, with TRBD1 as a possible D gene (6 bases). CDR1 SEHNR and CDR2 FQNEAQ come from the germline V gene (reference sequence). This CDR3 has 14 residues. The ends were cut back, 5 bases at V and 3 bases at J, with 14 bases in the middle. CDR3 protein: CASSVQGRNYEQYF. CDR3 nucleotides: TGTGCCAGCAGCGTACAGGGTAGGAACTACGAGCAGTACTTC.

As for this clone: Other DNA sequences in this specimen translate into the identical CDR3. The CDR3: CASSLNSGNTIYF. In DNA form, the CDR3 reads TGTGCCAGCAGCCTAAATTCCGGAAACACCATATATTTT. V usage is TRBV9 and J usage is TRBJ1-3; no definite D call. Trimming removed 4 bases at V and 4 bases at J, with 9 bases between. Germline V lookup: CDR1 SGDLS, CDR2 YYNGEE. The CDR3 runs 13 residues.

V gene TRBV5-5 combines with J gene TRBJ2-7, with D unclear. This CDR3 contains 14 residues. Trimming pared 1 base from V and 4 bases from J, leaving 12 bases between. The V gene's germline CDR1 is SGHKS and CDR2 YYEKEE (reference sequence). The CDR3 DNA reads as TGTGCCAGCAGCTTGTTATCCAGTGTTTACGAGCAGTACGTC. Amino acids: CASSLLSSVYEQYV.

The chain recombines TRBV9 with TRBJ1-1; 8 bases align to TRBD1. Germline CDR1 and CDR2: SGDLS and YYNGEE. The CDR3 extends over 14 amino acids. V lost 0 bases and J lost 6; bases outside the gene matches: 4. The CDR3 DNA reads as TGTGCCAGCAGCGTAGCACAGGGGGGACCTGAAGCTTTCTTT. Translated: CASSVAQGGPEAFF.

This clone was seen a single time. The V call is TRBV19, the J call TRBJ1-4, with a weak D call TRBD1 (5 bases). The V gene's germline CDR1 is LNHDA and CDR2 SQIVND (reference sequence). This CDR3 contains 16 residues. Trimming stripped 3 bases from V and 0 bases from J, with 11 bases between. The CDR3 loop is CASSIQGRTTNEKLFF. In nucleotides, the CDR3 is TGTGCCAGTAGTATCCAGGGCAGAACAACTAATGAAAAACTGTTTTTT.

The V call is TRBV4-1, the J call TRBJ2-1, with D possibly TRBD2 on 6 matching bases. The CDR3 consists of 13 residues. Trimming left V 8 bases short and J 7 bases short, with 15 bases between. From germline, CDR1 is MGHRA and CDR2 YSYEKL. CDR3 sequence reads: CASGWGELNEQFF. CDR3 sequence (DNA): TGCGCCAGCGGCTGGGGGGAACTGAATGAGCAGTTCTTC.

The genes are TRBV9 and TRBJ1-2, with D unclear. This CDR3 is 14 amino acids long. Germline loops: CDR1 SGDLS, CDR2 YYNGEE. Trimming pared 3 bases from V and 7 bases from J, leaving 16 bases between. The CDR3 protein is CASSEGMRARGYTF. The CDR3 DNA sequence: TGTGCCAGCAGCGAGGGTATGAGGGCGCGTGGCTACACCTTC. Supplemented by reference TRBV9 and TRBJ1-2, the full variable domain reads DSGVTQTPKHLITATGQRVTLRCSPRSGDLSVYWYQQSLDQGLQFLIQYYNGEERAKGNILERFSAQQFPDLHSELNLSSLELGDSALYFCASSEGMRARGYTFGSGTRLTVV.

This sequence joins TRBV5-4 and TRBJ2-1; 9 nucleotides line up with TRBD2. CDR1 is SGHNT and CDR2 is YYREEE in the germline V gene (reference sequence). V lost 0 bases and J lost 7; bases outside the gene matches: 8. The CDR3 covers 16 residues. The CDR3 loop is CASSLDAGGSLNEQFF. CDR3 DNA: TGTGCCAGCAGCTTGGACGCGGGGGGGTCCTTGAATGAGCAGTTCTTC.

The V and J genes are TRBV15 and TRBJ2-2; TRBD1 agrees at 7 bases. Per germline, CDR1 LNHNV and CDR2 YYDKDF (reference sequence). CDR3 length equals 14 residues. V trimming: 9 bases; J trimming: 4 bases; junction bases outside the gene matches: 8. This chain's CDR3 is CATSDRVGTGELFF. CDR3 nucleotides: TGTGCCACGAGTGACAGGGTTGGCACCGGGGAGCTGTTTTTT.